The 14 T cell receptor beta chains reported below all come from one sample, sequenced in a study of human T cells and chemical hapten exposure. Via MiXCR, TCRdb re-called the RACE reads, giving one row per CDR3 protein. Here the sample spans over 35,000 distinct CDR3 sequences, 3% to 4.5% being singletons. Time point described: healthy volunteer bleed at 6 weeks. The total RNA was obtained from whole blood that was not fractionated. Sequenced sample: whole blood. The receptors derive from a human donor in good health. Some clones in this sample may be carry-over from other donors' samples.

This clonotype has a count of ten or more. The chain couples TRBV12-3 or TRBV12-4 to TRBJ2-5; the match to TRBD1 covers 12 bases. V lost 5 bases, J lost 5 bases, and 12 bases stayed unmatched. This CDR3 spans 17 amino acids. The CDR3 region has the DNA TGTGCCAGCAGTCGCCACGGGACAGGGGGCCTGGGGGAGACCCAGTACTTC. Translated: CASSRHGTGGLGETQYF.

This clonotype was counted only a few times. The rearrangement uses TRBV20-1 and TRBJ1-5; D uncertain. The germline V gene has CDR1 DFQATT and CDR2 SNEGSKA (reference sequence). V lost 6 bases and J 3 bases, leaving 15 bases between the germline ends. The CDR3 runs 14 residues. CDR3 sequence reads: CSAFGPYDNQPQHF. The DNA for the CDR3 is TGCAGTGCCTTCGGCCCCTATGACAATCAGCCCCAGCATTTT.

J is TRBJ2-3 and V is TRBV14; 14 bases are a match to TRBD2. The V gene end was trimmed by 4 bases and the J gene end by 0 bases; junction bases not matched to a gene: 21. This CDR3 comprises 23 residues. CDR1 is SGHDN and CDR2 is FVKESK in the germline V gene. Here the CDR3 DNA reads TGTGCCAGCAGCCGCGAGCCATTCCAGACTAGCGGGAGGGATGCTTGGAGCACAGATACGCAGTATTTT. Translated: CASSREPFQTSGRDAWSTDTQYF.

Notes on this clonotype: This may arise from a read error, as a much more abundant clone is one base away. The rearrangement joins TRBV28 to TRBJ1-1, with a possible D match to TRBD1 (5 bases). The V end lost 5 bases, the J end lost 5 bases, and 12 bases lay between the germline ends. Germline CDR1 is MDHEN and CDR2 is SYDVKM. This CDR3 comprises 13 residues. The CDR3 here is CASSPGRWTEAFF. The CDR3, as DNA: TGTGCCAGCAGTCCAGGGAGATGGACTGAAGCTTTCTTT.

V usage is TRBV27 and J usage is TRBJ1-1; 7 bases agree with TRBD1. The CDR3 runs to 13 residues. J gave up 7 bases and V 3 bases, and 5 bases lay outside the gene matches. From germline, CDR1 is MNHEY and CDR2 SMNVEV (reference sequence). This CDR3 reads CASSFRQGGEAFF. The CDR3 DNA follows: TGTGCCAGCAGTTTTAGACAGGGAGGTGAAGCTTTCTTT.

Turning to this clonotype: A much larger clonotype is one base distant, so this may be a read error. This chain joins TRBV29-1 and TRBJ2-1; a possible D gene is TRBD1 (5 bases). CDR1 and CDR2 from the germline V gene are SQVTM and ANQGSEA. Trimming removed 6 bases from V and 3 bases from J, with 15 bases in between. This CDR3 is 14 amino acids long. The CDR3 bases are TGCAGCGTAGGGGTGGCAGAAAACTACAATGAGCAGTTCTTC. Its protein is CSVGVAENYNEQFF.

Comments on this clonotype: A read error may produce the germline difference seen at one junction end. V is TRBV2 and J is TRBJ2-5, with D maybe TRBD1 (6 bases). Germline CDR1 and CDR2: SNHLY and FYNNEI. This CDR3 comprises 16 residues. The CDR3 bases are TGTGCCAGCAGTGAAGAACTGGGGGCCTACCAAGGGACCCAGTACTTC. This codes for CASSEELGAYQGTQYF.

Many counts were recorded for this clonotype. The V and J genes are TRBV13 and TRBJ2-3; 11 nucleotides match TRBD2. The CDR3 has 20 residues. V shed 5 bases and J 3 bases; nucleotides not matched to a gene: 19. CDR1 is PRHDT and CDR2 is FYEKMQ in the germline V gene (reference sequence). CDR3 sequence reads: CASSPRGLGLAGFRTDTQYF. CDR3 in DNA: TGTGCCAGCAGCCCCAGGGGGCTCGGACTAGCGGGCTTCCGGACAGATACGCAGTATTTT.

This clonotype was recorded at least ten times. The V and J genes are TRBV5-5 and TRBJ1-1; D not certain. CDR1 and CDR2 (germline): SGHKS, YYEKEE (reference sequence). Trimming took off 1 base at V and 0 bases at J, with 4 bases between the two ends. CDR3 length: 13 residues. CDR3 coding DNA: TGTGCCAGCAGCTTGTCATTGAACACTGAAGCTTTCTTT. It specifies CASSLSLNTEAFF.

This clonotype came up many times. V gene TRBV3-1 combines with J gene TRBJ2-1, with 7 bases that match TRBD2. The CDR3 has 18 residues. CDR1 is LGHDT and CDR2 is YNNKEL in the germline V gene (reference sequence). V was clipped by 1 base and J by 4 bases; unmatched bases: 13. DNA of the CDR3: TGTGCCAGCAGCCAAGCCGCGCGTGGCGGGAGATATTACAATGAGCAGTTCTTC. Translating it yields CASSQAARGGRYYNEQFF.

This chain joins TRBV7-3 and TRBJ1-1, with 9 bases identical to TRBD1. V was clipped by 4 bases and J by 0 bases; unmatched bases: 9. The CDR3 covers 17 residues. CDR1 SGHTA and CDR2 FQGTGA come from the germline V gene. The CDR3 DNA sequence: TGTGCCAGCAGCTCTCGCCCCGGGACAGGGTTGAACACTGAAGCTTTCTTT. Amino acids: CASSSRPGTGLNTEAFF. Together with reference TRBV7-3 and TRBJ1-1, the CDR3 gives the full variable domain: GAGVSQTPSNKVTEKGKYVELRCDPISGHTALYWYRQSLGQGPEFLIYFQGTGAADDSGLPNDRFFAVRPEGSVSTLKIQRTERGDSAVYLCASSSRPGTGLNTEAFFGQGTRLTVV.

This clonotype has ten or more counts. This chain connects TRBV28 to TRBJ2-1, with TRBD1 matching over 7 bases. The V segment lost 3 bases and the J segment 10 bases; nucleotides outside the gene matches: 21. CDR3 size: 18 residues. CDR1 and CDR2 (germline): MDHEN, SYDVKM. The CDR3 here is CASSFLGRDSHTFDEQFF. In DNA, the CDR3 is TGTGCCAGCAGTTTCCTGGGCCGGGACAGCCACACGTTCGACGAGCAGTTCTTC.

Regarding this clonotype: It may be a read error: a sequence one base away is much more abundant. V gene TRBV4-1 combines with J gene TRBJ2-1; 10 bases are shared with TRBD2. Germline V gene lookup returns CDR1 MGHRA and CDR2 YSYEKL. CDR3 size: 18 residues. Trimming cost V 4 bases and J 9 bases; bases outside gene matches: 18. CDR3 DNA: TGCGCCAGCAGCCCCGGACTAGCGGAACAACACTGGACGGGTGAGCAGTTCTTC. Protein sequence: CASSPGLAEQHWTGEQFF.

For this clonotype: One base away lies a much larger clone, so this may be a sequencing read error. This rearrangement joins TRBV28 to TRBJ2-1; D possibly corresponds to TRBD2 (6 bases). CDR1 and CDR2 from the germline V gene are MDHEN and SYDVKM. This CDR3 has 15 amino acids. CDR3 amino acids: CVSSLAASSYNEQFF. The DNA of the CDR3 is TGTGTCAGCAGTTTAGCGGCTAGCTCCTACAATGAGCAGTTCTTC.